What follows are 22 T cell receptor beta chains derived from one specimen sequenced in a study of blood T cell repertoires in COVID-19 (dated by TCRdb to 2020 to 2021). Library construction relied on the immunoSEQ multiplex PCR assay. TCRdb carries this immuneACCESS record with in-frame sequences only. Its versions omit some clonotypes, under half of them owing to an unresolved V gene in the studies checked, with the rest unexplained. Within this sample are around 68,000 clones, with approximately 90% of them counted one time only. The ten largest account for roughly 2.7% of the sample. Sequenced: peripheral blood. These receptors came from a man aged 45 to 65 with acute or convalescent COVID-19.

V gene TRBV24-1 combines with J gene TRBJ2-5; possible D gene TRBD2, 5 bases. Trimming shortened V by 4 bases and J by 1 base, and 15 bases separated the two germline ends. CDR3 size: 16 residues. Germline V lookup: CDR1 KGHDR, CDR2 SFDVKD. The chain's CDR3 is CATSDRPRRAQETQYF. The CDR3 DNA sequence: TGTGCCACCAGTGACCGCCCCAGGCGGGCCCAAGAGACCCAGTACTTC.

The CDR3 loop reads CALTELNSPLHF. The CDR3 nucleotides read TGTGCCTTAACAGAATTAAATTCACCCCTCCACTTT. This chain connects TRBV30 to TRBJ1-6; D gene unclear. The CDR3 sequence is 12 residues long. CDR1 and CDR2 (germline): GTSNPN, SVGIG (reference sequence). Trimming left V 7 bases short and J 7 bases short, with 11 bases between.

In this sample, this clone turned up once. V and J are TRBV4-3 and TRBJ2-3; D is possibly TRBD2 (5 bases). Germline V gene sequence: CDR1 LGHNA, CDR2 YSLEER. This CDR3 spans 15 amino acids. V lost 2 bases and J 2 bases, leaving 11 bases between the germline ends. CDR3 nucleotides: TGCGCCAGCAGCCAAAGCGGCGACTTCACAGATACGCAGTATTTT. Its translation: CASSQSGDFTDTQYF.

This chain joins TRBV11-2 and TRBJ1-1, with 7 bases that match TRBD1. CDR1 is SGHAT, CDR2 FQNNGV, per germline. The CDR3 extends over 15 amino acids. V trimming: 3 bases; J trimming: 0 bases; junction bases outside the gene matches: 4. The CDR3 loop reads CASSLTGSMNTEAFF. CDR3 in DNA: TGTGCCAGCAGCTTGACAGGGTCGATGAACACTGAAGCTTTCTTT.

The rearrangement links TRBV5-1 to TRBJ2-7; 7 bases fit TRBD1. This CDR3 has 14 amino acids. V dropped 2 bases and J dropped 7; count of bases not matched to a gene: 9. Germline CDR1 and CDR2: SGHRS and YFSETQ. Here the CDR3 reads CASSFLAQQGEQYV. CDR3 sequence (DNA): TGCGCCAGCAGCTTTTTAGCCCAACAGGGGGAGCAGTACGTC.

The chain has TRBV27 and TRBJ2-4; D may be TRBD1 (6 bases). Trimming took off 6 bases at V and 5 bases at J, with 17 bases between the two ends. Germline CDR1 and CDR2: MNHEY and SMNVEV (reference sequence). This CDR3 comprises 15 residues. The CDR3 is CASSRTGFGENIQYF. As DNA, the CDR3 is TGTGCCAGCAGCCGAACAGGGTTCGGGGAAAACATTCAGTACTTC.

The chain joins TRBV28 to TRBJ2-1; D uncertain. The ends were cut back, 0 bases at V and 7 bases at J, with 10 bases in the middle. Looked up from germline, CDR1 is MDHEN and CDR2 is SYDVKM. This CDR3 contains 14 residues. CDR3: CASSLWLAGNEQFF. DNA of the CDR3: TGTGCCAGCAGTTTATGGTTAGCCGGGAATGAGCAGTTCTTC. The variable domain in full, completed from reference TRBV28 and TRBJ2-1, reads DVKVTQSSRYLVKRTGEKVFLECVQDMDHENMFWYRQDPGLGLRLIYFSYDVKMKEKGDIPEGYSVSREKKERFSLILESASTNQTSMYLCASSLWLAGNEQFFGPGTRLTVL.

The chain employs TRBV10-3 and TRBJ1-2; D perhaps matches TRBD1 (6 bases). This CDR3 region has 15 residues. CDR1 and CDR2 from the germline V gene are ENHRY and SYGVKD. The V end lost 5 bases, the J end lost 2 bases, and 15 bases lay between the germline ends. The CDR3 region is CAISYSLGGNYGYTF. Written as DNA, the CDR3 is TGTGCCATCAGTTACTCGTTAGGGGGAAACTATGGCTACACCTTC.

V and J are TRBV3-1 (or the pseudogene TRBV3-2) and TRBJ1-6; TRBD1 aligns across 7 bases. The J segment lost 7 bases and the V segment lost 0 bases, leaving 6 bases of the junction unmatched. Per germline, CDR1 LGHDT and CDR2 YNNKEL (reference sequence). CDR3 length equals 16 residues. CDR3 nucleotide sequence: TGTGCCAGCAGCCAAGACTGGGGGACAGACAATTCACCCCTCCACTTT. Its protein is CASSQDWGTDNSPLHF.

This clone was detected only once. The chain links TRBV5-5 to TRBJ1-2, with D unclear. CDR3 length equals 16 residues. CDR1 and CDR2 (germline): SGHKS, YYEKEE (reference sequence). The V end was cut by 0 bases, the J end by 2 bases, with 14 bases between. The CDR3 spells CASSLEGGPVNYGYTF. The CDR3 region has the DNA TGTGCCAGCAGCTTGGAGGGAGGTCCAGTAAACTATGGCTACACCTTC.

This clone was seen just once. This chain links TRBV7-2 with TRBJ2-3; 9 positions agree with TRBD2. Per germline, CDR1 SGHTA and CDR2 FQGNSA. Trimming cost V 0 bases and J 2 bases; bases outside gene matches: 15. This CDR3 has 20 amino acids. The CDR3 loop is CASSLARNIAGDLVTDTQYF. For the CDR3, the DNA is TGTGCCAGCAGCTTAGCGCGGAACATAGCGGGAGATTTGGTCACAGATACGCAGTATTTT.

The gene calls are TRBV5-1 and TRBJ1-1; D not certain. Trimming took off 1 base at V and 8 bases at J, with 18 bases between the two ends. Germline-derived CDR1 and CDR2 are SGHRS and YFSETQ. This CDR3 is 15 amino acids long. The CDR3 DNA reads as TGCGCCAGCAGCTTGCAAAGCCACGAGGTTGGAGAAGCTTTCTTT. Translation gives CASSLQSHEVGEAFF.

The rearrangement joins TRBV18 to TRBJ2-7; TRBD1 agrees at 7 bases. Per germline, CDR1 KGHSH and CDR2 LQKENI. The ends lost 1 base at V and 5 bases at J; junction bases unmatched: 5. The CDR3 covers 14 residues. The CDR3 protein is CASSPRQGWDEQYV. CDR3 DNA sequence: TGTGCCAGCTCACCACGACAGGGTTGGGACGAGCAGTACGTC.

The chain joins TRBV3-1 (or the pseudogene TRBV3-2) to TRBJ2-5; D possibly corresponds to TRBD1 (6 bases). CDR3 length: 14 residues. In germline, CDR1 is LGHDT, CDR2 YNNKEL (reference sequence). The V gene lost 1 base and the J gene lost 9 bases, with 15 bases spanning the gap. CDR3 in DNA: TGTGCCAGCAGCCAAGGGACTGACCAGGGGCCCCAGTACTTC. Translating it yields CASSQGTDQGPQYF.

The CDR3 sequence: CASSSRVAGTMTTDTQYF. The CDR3 nucleotides are TGTGCCAGTAGTAGCAGGGTGGCGGGGACGATGACCACAGATACGCAGTATTTT. The rearrangement uses TRBV19 and TRBJ2-3, with D possibly TRBD2 on 6 matching bases. Germline V gene data show CDR1 as LNHDA and CDR2 as SQIVND (reference sequence). This CDR3 is built from 18 residues. V was trimmed by 4 bases and J by 2 bases, leaving 22 bases between them.

V and J are TRBV5-4 and TRBJ2-2, with TRBD2 matching 9 bases. Unmatched junction bases numbered 2, after V lost 8 bases and J lost 0 bases. The CDR3 covers 14 residues. CDR1 SGHNT and CDR2 YYREEE come from the germline V gene (reference sequence). CDR3 DNA: TGTGCCAGTAGCGGGAGAACGAACACCGGGGAGCTGTTTTTT. The encoded protein is CASSGRTNTGELFF.

This chain connects TRBV10-1 to TRBJ1-6; D call uncertain. Looked up from germline, CDR1 is WNHNN and CDR2 is SYGVQD (reference sequence). There are 13 residues in the CDR3. Trimming cost V 4 bases and J 7 bases, with 8 bases left between them. This CDR3 is CASSGSLNSPLHF. Here the CDR3 DNA reads TGCGCCAGCAGTGGGAGCTTGAATTCACCCCTCCACTTT.

J is TRBJ1-4 and V is TRBV9; TRBD1 matches at 7 bases. CDR3 length: 14 residues. The ends lost 4 bases at V and 1 base at J; junction bases unmatched: 1. Germline CDR1 SGDLS, CDR2 YYNGEE. DNA of the CDR3: TGTGCCAGCAGCCCAGGGGGAACTAATGAAAAACTGTTTTTT. Translated, it gives CASSPGGTNEKLFF.

This sequence joins TRBV6-5 and TRBJ1-1, with D possibly being TRBD1 (5 bases). Germline loops: CDR1 MNHEY, CDR2 SVGAGI. V was shortened by 1 base and J by 1 base, with 10 bases between the two germline ends. This CDR3 is 15 amino acids long. The CDR3: CASSYWGRANTEAFF. As DNA, the CDR3 is TGTGCCAGCAGTTACTGGGGCAGGGCGAACACTGAAGCTTTCTTT.

The chain uses TRBV28 and TRBJ2-7; tentatively, D is TRBD1 (6 bases). There are 14 residues in the CDR3. V gave up 6 bases and J gave up 3 bases, with 15 bases separating them. Germline V gene lookup returns CDR1 MDHEN and CDR2 SYDVKM. The CDR3 nucleotides read TGTGCCAGCAGCGTCGGGGACACCTACTACGAGCAGTACGTC. This encodes CASSVGDTYYEQYV.

This chain links TRBV2 with TRBJ2-1; 8 bases map to TRBD2. The CDR3 spans 13 residues. Germline V lookup: CDR1 SNHLY, CDR2 FYNNEI. V lost 9 bases to trimming and J lost 1 base; unmatched junction nucleotides: 2. CDR3 in amino acids: CARGLASYNEQFF. As DNA, the CDR3 is TGTGCCAGAGGACTAGCTTCCTACAATGAGCAGTTCTTC.

V is TRBV15 and J is TRBJ1-4, with TRBD1 matching over 9 bases. V was clipped by 3 bases and J by 6 bases; unmatched bases: 2. The CDR3 covers 14 residues. Germline values: CDR1 LNHNV, CDR2 YYDKDF (reference sequence). The CDR3 region has the DNA TGTGCCACCAGCAGGGACAGGGGCGATGAAAAACTGTTTTTT. This translates into CATSRDRGDEKLFF.